A selection of T cell receptor beta chains follows, all from one sample in a study of beta chain features in type 1 diabetes. The method was immunoSEQ multiplex PCR; TCRdb's version includes in-frame clones alone and lacks a portion of them. The sample records a few hundred thousand clones, over 20% being singletons. What was sequenced was naive CD4+ T cells from blood. Every receptor here comes from a middle-aged woman with type 1 diabetes. CDR3s include the opening cysteine and the closing phenylalanine or tryptophan. D genes are given only for firm matches. Clone size is not always given. Where it is, it says once, few, many or a class for expanded clones.

v_gene	j_gene	d_gene	abundance	CDR3aa	CDR3nt
TRBV30	TRBJ2-7	TRBD2	NA	CAFGLAEGEQYF	TGTGCCTTCGGACTAGCGGAAGGAGAGCAGTACTTC
TRBV28	TRBJ2-5	NA	few	CASSSYQETQYF	TGTGCCAGCAGTTCATACCAAGAGACCCAGTACTTC
TRBV13	TRBJ1-3	NA	NA	CASSIINSGNTIYF	TGTGCCAGCAGCATTATAAACTCTGGAAACACCATATATTTT
TRBV29-1	TRBJ2-3	NA	NA	CSVKASADTQYF	TGCAGCGTTAAAGCTAGCGCAGATACGCAGTATTTT
TRBV7-2	TRBJ2-5	TRBD2	NA	CASSLGGGRQETQYF	TGTGCCAGCAGCTTAGGGGGCGGGAGGCAAGAGACCCAGTACTTC
TRBV7-2	TRBJ2-5	NA	few	CASSSLGQGQETQYF	TGTGCCAGCAGCTCTTTAGGGCAGGGTCAAGAGACCCAGTACTTC
TRBV18	TRBJ2-7	NA	NA	CASSPRGAGGMEEQYF	TGTGCCAGCTCACCTCGGGGGGCAGGGGGCATGGAGGAGCAGTACTTC
TRBV15	TRBJ1-3	NA	once	CATSRDSGRNSGNTIYF	TGTGCCACCAGCAGAGACAGTGGGCGCAACTCTGGAAACACCATATATTTT
TRBV6-5	TRBJ1-1	NA	NA	CASEGVREAFF	TGTGCCAGCGAAGGGGTCCGGGAAGCTTTCTTT
TRBV7-9	TRBJ1-4	NA	few	CASGQNEKLFF	TGTGCCAGCGGACAGAATGAAAAACTGTTTTTT
TRBV2	TRBJ1-6	NA	once	CASSDDGPLHF	TGTGCCAGCAGTGATGACGGGCCCCTCCACTTT
TRBV9	TRBJ1-1	NA	few	CASSVRDTNTEAFF	TGTGCCAGCAGCGTCCGGGACACCAACACTGAAGCTTTCTTT
TRBV28	TRBJ2-1	TRBD2	NA	CASSLWGSGREDEQFF	TGTGCCAGCAGTTTATGGGGAAGCGGGAGGGAGGATGAGCAGTTCTTC
TRBV7-2	TRBJ1-1	NA	NA	CASSLRGNTEAFF	TGTGCCAGCAGCCTACGGGGGAACACTGAAGCTTTCTTT
TRBV9	TRBJ2-1	TRBD2	NA	CASSVGIAGGYNEQFF	TGTGCCAGCAGCGTAGGGATAGCGGGGGGATACAATGAGCAGTTCTTC
TRBV20-1	TRBJ2-1	NA	few	CSARGRNEQFF	TGCAGTGCGAGAGGTCGGAATGAGCAGTTCTTC
TRBV19	TRBJ2-3	TRBD2	few	CASRDSGGLTDTQYF	TGTGCCAGTAGGGATAGCGGGGGACTCACAGATACGCAGTATTTT
TRBV9	TRBJ2-1	TRBD2	NA	CASSVATSGYNEQFF	TGTGCCAGCAGCGTAGCAACTAGCGGGTACAATGAGCAGTTCTTC
TRBV19	TRBJ2-7	NA	NA	CASSIGFEQYF	TGTGCCAGTAGTATCGGGTTCGAGCAGTACTTC
TRBV29-1	TRBJ1-1	NA	NA	CSVVVQLNTEAFF	TGCAGCGTTGTAGTACAGTTGAACACTGAAGCTTTCTTT
TRBV6-6	TRBJ1-5	TRBD1	NA	CATAGQINQPQHF	TGTGCCACCGCGGGACAGATCAATCAGCCCCAGCATTTT
TRBV7-2	TRBJ1-1	TRBD1	NA	CASSFQGQREAFF	TGTGCCAGCAGCTTCCAGGGACAGAGAGAAGCTTTCTTT
TRBV9	TRBJ1-2	NA	NA	CASGPGSRERGYTF	TGTGCCAGCGGCCCCGGGTCCCGGGAGCGAGGCTACACCTTC
TRBV6-6	TRBJ2-5	TRBD2	NA	CASSSPGLAETQYF	TGTGCCAGCAGTTCACCGGGACTAGCCGAGACCCAGTACTTC
TRBV7-3	TRBJ2-2	NA	few	CASSLSGINTGELFF	TGTGCCAGCAGCTTATCAGGGATAAACACCGGGGAGCTGTTTTTT
TRBV7-3	TRBJ2-3	TRBD2	few	CASSQTSGRTDTQYF	TGTGCCAGCAGCCAGACTAGCGGGCGCACAGATACGCAGTATTTT
TRBV9	TRBJ2-5	NA	NA	CASSVDGGSGETQYF	TGTGCCAGCAGCGTAGACGGAGGCTCGGGAGAGACCCAGTACTTC
TRBV18	TRBJ2-1	NA	few	CASSPDRRLIQNEQFF	TGTGCCAGCTCACCTGACAGGCGCCTAATCCAAAATGAGCAGTTCTTC
TRBV7-2	TRBJ2-2	NA	NA	CASSRSGGGNTGELFF	TGTGCCAGCAGCCGATCTGGGGGAGGGAACACCGGGGAGCTGTTTTTT
TRBV5-1	TRBJ2-5	TRBD1	NA	CASSLADRARGETQYF	TGCGCCAGCAGCTTGGCCGACAGGGCCCGAGGGGAGACCCAGTACTTC